This T cell receptor beta chain was sequenced in a study of T cell repertoires in cytomegalovirus infection (dated by TCRdb to the late 2010s). The study in broad terms: Recently identified HLA-C-restricted CMV epitopes, whose presentation resists viral immunomodulation, were targeted by peptide stimulations together with well-studied HLA-B-restricted epitopes. Donor HLA type was relevant to the analysis, as public TCR beta signatures indicated carriage of CMV infection together with the matching HLA type.

What this sample's treatment or condition label stands for: in vitro stimulation with specific CMV peptide epitopes to enrich CMV-specific T cells. Study-wide findings and limitations: In the ex vivo response, HLA-C-restricted CMV-specific TCR beta clonotypes were dominant, and in two of eight donors the single most frequent clonotype came from this HLA-C-restricted group. Carriers of CMV infection plus the relevant HLA type were discriminated by the cumulative frequency of public TCR beta family members in the study cohort and in an independent approximately 350-donor cohort.

Sequences MNHEY (CDR1) and SMNVEV (CDR2) are obtained from the germline V gene (reference sequence). The CDR3 measures 15 amino acids from cysteine to phenylalanine. Solely the CDR3 DNA is kept, with 45 bases framed from the first base. The V end loses 3 bases and the J end loses 0 bases, and a stretch of 9 bases separates them. TCRdb shows the sequencer as Illumina HiSeq 1500. TCRdb handled the public reads itself, with Q25 trimming in fastp and clone calling in MiXCR, and kept productive beta chains. Every distinct CDR3 protein forms one entry, paired with its most common genes and DNA. This sample lists tens of thousands of distinct CDR3 sequences; 20% to 25% were detected once. The top ten hold under 85% of the sample. Details on this clonotype: What this receptor recognizes is not known. No clone much larger than this one lies a single base away; base qualities are absent.

The TCR originated in a human donor in good health (CMV status not recorded). Some clones in this sample may be carry-over from other donors' samples. The sequenced sample was CD8+ T cells from cultured PBMCs, obtained from culture after CMV antigen stimulation. The chain is made from TRBV27 and TRBJ1-5; TRBD1 is possibly the D segment (5 matching bases). The nucleotides are TGTGCCAGCAGTTTCAGCAGGGCTAGCAATCAGCCCCAGCATTTT. This gives the protein CASSFSRASNQPQHF.